This T cell receptor beta chain comes out of a study of cytomegalovirus exposure and HLA in healthy donors. Study results and caveats: The productive fraction for most TCR beta V segments was about 87% or about 30% in an earlier analysis. In a later analysis, common viral pathogens appeared linked to several of the most significant clusters.

PCR employed 60 Vbeta and 13 Jbeta primers. Sequencing used immunoSEQ multiplex PCR; TCRdb keeps in-frame clones, though not all of them. The sample records approximately 190,000 clones, 70% to 85% being singletons. This clone was observed a single time. The target antigen is unknown. This clonotype was obtained from a man aged 40-55 years in good health and CMV-seropositive. The sample was PBMCs.

The DNA of the CDR3 is TGCGCCAGCAGCCCCGCGGGGGAGTCCTACGAGCAGTACTTC. This codes for CASSPAGESYEQYF. The chain joins TRBV5-1 to TRBJ2-7, with TRBD2 matching 7 bases. V was pared by 4 bases and J by 1 base, with 5 bases of the junction left unmatched. The CDR3 is 14 amino acids. The germline gives CDR1 SGHRS, CDR2 YFSETQ.